Reported below is one T cell receptor beta chain. In the original workflow: Counts of nucleated cells, estimated from reference gene primer amplification, were obtained. The repertoire was sequenced with immunoSEQ multiplex PCR; TCRdb's copy has only in-frame clones and lacks some. The V and J calls and clone size were taken over from that table, and D and trimming were inferred from the DNA. The sample includes 140,000 to 150,000 clones, over 70% of them seen just once. The data are from a study of blood T cell repertoires in COVID-19. For the study at large: Acute and convalescent COVID-19 specimens originated in the United States, Italy and Spain.

The CDR3 loop spans 13 amino acids. V lost 5 bases, J lost 6 bases, and 5 bases stayed unmatched. The germline V gene encodes CDR1 SNHLY and CDR2 FYNNEI. The study assigned cohorts using participant-reported clinical history. Two negative PCRs, clearance, or symptom resolution characterized the recovered Cohort 3 donors. The sequenced material came from PBMCs or T cells enriched from blood (not recorded which). The chain carries TRBV2 and TRBJ2-5; TRBD1 matches 8 bases. This sequence originates from a man aged 55 to 69 who had recovered from COVID-19. The CDR3 region is CASSPGQGKTQYF. Written as DNA, the CDR3 is TGTGCCAGCAGTCCCGGACAGGGAAAGACCCAGTACTTC. The whole variable domain, filled in from reference TRBV2 and TRBJ2-5, reads EPEVTQTPSHQVTQMGQEVILRCVPISNHLYFYWYRQILGQKVEFLVSFYNNEISEKSEIFDDQFSVERPDGSNFTLKIRSTKLEDSAMYFCASSPGQGKTQYFGPGTRLLVL.